This T cell receptor (beta chain) was profiled in a study of T cells in Graves' hyperthyroidism and ophthalmopathy. Study-wide results and caveats: Among clonotypes expanded in thyroid above 0.001, most were also found in blood.

Template material for amplifying TCR beta CDR3 regions consisted of RNA transcripts. Primed by the HTBI set, a first-round RT-PCR was run on the TCR CDR3. TCRdb independently ran MiXCR on the multiplex PCR reads; one entry per CDR3 protein. This table holds 560,000 or so distinct CDR3 sequences, just under 20% found once. V lost 5 bases to trimming and J lost 4 bases; unmatched junction nucleotides: 10. The CDR3 is made up of 14 amino acids. The germline gives CDR1 DFQATT, CDR2 SNEGSKA (reference sequence). Many counts were recorded for this clonotype. Its antigen is as yet unknown. Uncontrolled infection, other autoimmune disease, pregnancy or lactation led to exclusion.

The source is a man in his forties with Graves' ophthalmopathy. Input material: blood. The chain employs TRBV20-1 and TRBJ2-7; 8 positions match TRBD2. CDR3 DNA: TGCAGTGCTGACTATAGCGGGACCCAATACGAGCAGTACTTC. It codes for CSADYSGTQYEQYF.